This TCR beta chain was sequenced for a study of early T cells in non-severe SARS-CoV-2 infection. This clonotype was seen at least ten times. In germline, CDR1 is SGHTS, CDR2 YDEGEE. CDR3 length equals 15 residues. V was pared by 4 bases and J by 5 bases, with 9 bases of the junction left unmatched. TCRdb re-derived calls from the 5' RACE reads in MiXCR, one entry per CDR3 protein. Of about 61,000 distinct CDR3 sequences in the sample, more than 10% were seen once. This sample comprised whole blood, obtained at baseline. The chain recombines TRBV5-8 with TRBJ2-4; TRBD1 agrees at 7 bases. This sequence was found in an adult who was a healthcare worker with PCR-confirmed SARS-CoV-2 infection or an uninfected control (not recorded which). The donor label of this sample is uncertain. Written as DNA, the CDR3 is TGTGCCAGCAGCCCACGTGACAGGGACGAAAACATTCAGTACTTC. It translates to CASSPRDRDENIQYF.